Below, one T cell receptor beta chain is given with its context. Antigen specificity is unknown. Specified time point: newly diagnosed GD, antithyroid drugs for less than 3 months. RNA extracted from PBMCs served as the sequencing template. The sample comes from a study of regulatory T cells in long-lasting Graves disease. Findings of the study overall: Fewer public clonotypes were shared by new patients (966) than by persistent patients (fewer than 3,000).

Between the trimmed V and J ends, which lost 8 bases and 1 base, there was a span of 7 bases. CDR3 size: 12 residues. Germline CDR1 MDHEN, CDR2 SYDVKM. Arm-PCR of CDR3 regions and iRepertoire HTBI primers were the basis on which TCR beta libraries were built. TCRdb independently ran MiXCR on the multiplex PCR reads; one entry per CDR3 protein. In the table there are about 620,000 distinct CDR3 sequences, roughly 15% of which are singletons. These same data were also listed under a study on T cells in Graves' hyperthyroidism and ophthalmopathy. As that study records: The authors' 13 V-J model separated ophthalmopathy from stable hyperthyroidism.

The chain is built from TRBV28 and TRBJ2-3; D is unresolved. This clonotype originated in a woman aged 25 to 39 with Graves disease. The source material was peripheral blood mononuclear cells (PBMCs), sampled at new diagnosis, from a patient treated with antithyroid drugs. The chain's CDR3 is CASQPRTDTQYF. The CDR3 region has the DNA TGTGCCAGCCAACCCCGCACAGATACGCAGTATTTT.